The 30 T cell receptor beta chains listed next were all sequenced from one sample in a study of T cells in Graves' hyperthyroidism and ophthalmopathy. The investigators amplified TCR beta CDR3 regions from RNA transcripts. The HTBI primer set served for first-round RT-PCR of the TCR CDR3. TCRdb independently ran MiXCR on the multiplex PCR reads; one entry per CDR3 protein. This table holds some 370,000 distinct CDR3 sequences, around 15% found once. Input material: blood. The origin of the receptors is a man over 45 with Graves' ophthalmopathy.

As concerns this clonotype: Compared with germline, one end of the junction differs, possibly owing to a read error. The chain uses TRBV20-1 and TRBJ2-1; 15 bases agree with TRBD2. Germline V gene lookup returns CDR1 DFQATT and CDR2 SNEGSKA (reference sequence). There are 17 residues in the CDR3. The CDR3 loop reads CSAAGTSGGHPTNERFF. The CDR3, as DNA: TGCAGTGCTGCCGGGACTAGCGGGGGGCACCCGACCAATGAGCGGTTCTTC.

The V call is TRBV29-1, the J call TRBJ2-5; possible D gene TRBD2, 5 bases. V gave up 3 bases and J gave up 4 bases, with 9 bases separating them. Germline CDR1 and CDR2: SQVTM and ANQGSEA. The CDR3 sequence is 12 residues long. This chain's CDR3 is CSVEVSAETQYF. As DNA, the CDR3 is TGCAGCGTTGAGGTTAGCGCAGAGACCCAGTACTTC.

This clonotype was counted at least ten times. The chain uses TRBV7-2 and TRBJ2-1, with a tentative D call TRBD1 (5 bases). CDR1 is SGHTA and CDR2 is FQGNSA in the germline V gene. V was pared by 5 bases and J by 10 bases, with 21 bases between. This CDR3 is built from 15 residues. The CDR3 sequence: CASSHQRGMDAEQFF. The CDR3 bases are TGTGCCAGCAGCCATCAAAGGGGAATGGACGCGGAGCAGTTCTTC.

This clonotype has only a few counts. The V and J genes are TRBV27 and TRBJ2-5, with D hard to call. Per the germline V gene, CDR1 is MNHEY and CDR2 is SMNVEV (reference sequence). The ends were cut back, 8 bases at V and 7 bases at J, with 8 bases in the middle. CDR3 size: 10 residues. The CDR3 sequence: CASGLGTQYF. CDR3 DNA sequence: TGTGCCAGCGGCCTAGGGACCCAGTACTTC.

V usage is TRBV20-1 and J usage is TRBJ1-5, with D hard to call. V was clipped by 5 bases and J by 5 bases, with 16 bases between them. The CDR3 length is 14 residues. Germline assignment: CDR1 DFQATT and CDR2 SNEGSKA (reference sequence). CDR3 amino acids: CSAEDLGMDQPQHF. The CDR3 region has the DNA TGCAGTGCTGAGGACCTGGGAATGGATCAGCCCCAGCATTTT.

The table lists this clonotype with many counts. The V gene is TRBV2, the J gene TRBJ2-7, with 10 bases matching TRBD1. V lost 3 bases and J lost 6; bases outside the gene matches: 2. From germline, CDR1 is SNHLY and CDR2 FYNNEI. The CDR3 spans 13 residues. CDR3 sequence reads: CASSEGQGLEQYF. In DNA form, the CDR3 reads TGTGCCAGCAGTGAGGGACAGGGGCTCGAGCAGTACTTC.

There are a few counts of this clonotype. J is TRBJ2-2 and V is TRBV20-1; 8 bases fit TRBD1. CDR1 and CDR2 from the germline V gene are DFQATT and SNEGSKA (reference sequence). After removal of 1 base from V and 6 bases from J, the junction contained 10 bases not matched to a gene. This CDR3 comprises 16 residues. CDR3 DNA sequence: TGCAGTGCTAGAGTTTCGTGGCAGGGGGCGGCCGGGGAGCTGTTTTTT. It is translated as CSARVSWQGAAGELFF.

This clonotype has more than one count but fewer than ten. In DNA form, the CDR3 reads TGCGCCAGCAGCTCGGACGGGAGCTCCTACGAGCAGTACTTC. Translating gives CASSSDGSSYEQYF. This chain joins TRBV5-1 and TRBJ2-7; D is possibly TRBD2 (6 bases). Germline-derived CDR1 and CDR2 are SGHRS and YFSETQ. The ends were cut back, 3 bases at V and 0 bases at J, with 10 bases in the middle. CDR3 length: 14 residues.

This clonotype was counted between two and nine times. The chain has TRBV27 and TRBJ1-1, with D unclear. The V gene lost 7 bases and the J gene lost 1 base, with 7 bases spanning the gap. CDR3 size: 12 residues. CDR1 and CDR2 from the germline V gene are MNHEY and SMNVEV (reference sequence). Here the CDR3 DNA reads TGTGCCAGCACCAGACCGAACACTGAAGCTTTCTTT. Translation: CASTRPNTEAFF.

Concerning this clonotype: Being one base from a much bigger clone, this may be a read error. The CDR3 spells CSTRTGEFNQPQHF. The CDR3 bases are TGCAGTACACGGACAGGAGAGTTTAATCAGCCCCAGCATTTT. The rearrangement links TRBV20-1 to TRBJ1-5; 7 nucleotides line up with TRBD1. CDR1 is DFQATT, CDR2 SNEGSKA, per germline (reference sequence). The trim removed 8 bases at V and 4 bases at J, leaving 11 bases unmatched. The CDR3 is 14 amino acids.

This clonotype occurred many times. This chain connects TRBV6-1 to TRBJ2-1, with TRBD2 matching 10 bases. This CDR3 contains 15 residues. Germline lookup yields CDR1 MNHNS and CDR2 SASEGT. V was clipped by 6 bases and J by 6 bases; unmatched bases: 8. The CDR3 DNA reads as TGTGCCAGCAGATTAAGCGGGGGGGATGGCAATGAGCAGTTCTTC. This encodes CASRLSGGDGNEQFF.

CDR3 sequence (DNA): TGTGCCAGCTCCCTCCAGCCCGCCTACAATGAGCAGTTCTTC. Translating it yields CASSLQPAYNEQFF. The chain recombines TRBV6-1 with TRBJ2-1; the D is unclear. The CDR3 runs 14 residues. CDR1 MNHNS and CDR2 SASEGT come from the germline V gene. Trimming left V 8 bases short and J 2 bases short, with 13 bases between.

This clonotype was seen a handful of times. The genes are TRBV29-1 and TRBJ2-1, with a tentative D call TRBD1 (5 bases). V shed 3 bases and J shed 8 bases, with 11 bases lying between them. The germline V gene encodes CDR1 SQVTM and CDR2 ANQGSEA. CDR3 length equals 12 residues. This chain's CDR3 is CSVDAGIYEQFF. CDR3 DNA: TGCAGCGTTGATGCAGGGATCTATGAGCAGTTCTTC.

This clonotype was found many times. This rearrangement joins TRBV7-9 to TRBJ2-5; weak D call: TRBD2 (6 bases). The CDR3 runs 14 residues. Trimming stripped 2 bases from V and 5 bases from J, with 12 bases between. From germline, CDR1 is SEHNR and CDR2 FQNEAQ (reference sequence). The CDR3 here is CASSLSPRGETQYF. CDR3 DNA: TGTGCCAGCAGCTTATCGCCTCGGGGGGAGACCCAGTACTTC.

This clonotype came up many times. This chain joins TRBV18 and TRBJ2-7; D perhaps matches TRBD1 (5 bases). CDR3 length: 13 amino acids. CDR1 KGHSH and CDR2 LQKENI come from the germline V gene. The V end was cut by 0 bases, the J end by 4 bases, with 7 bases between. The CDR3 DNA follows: TGTGCCAGCTCACCACCGTCAGGGTACGAGCAGTACTTC. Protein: CASSPPSGYEQYF.

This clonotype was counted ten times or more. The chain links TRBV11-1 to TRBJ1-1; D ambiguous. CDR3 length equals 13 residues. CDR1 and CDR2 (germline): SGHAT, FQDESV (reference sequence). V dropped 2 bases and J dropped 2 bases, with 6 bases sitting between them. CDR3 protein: CASSLITNTEAFF. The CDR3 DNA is TGTGCCAGCAGCTTAATAACAAACACTGAAGCTTTCTTT.

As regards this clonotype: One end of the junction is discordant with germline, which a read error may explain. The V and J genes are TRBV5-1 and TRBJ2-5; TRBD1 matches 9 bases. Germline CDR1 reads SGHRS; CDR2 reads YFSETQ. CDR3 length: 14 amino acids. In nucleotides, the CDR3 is TGCGCCAGCAGTTTGGGGGACAGGGAGGAGACCCAGTACTTC. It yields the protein CASSLGDREETQYF. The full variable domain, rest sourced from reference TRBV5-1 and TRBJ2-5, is KAGVTQTPRYLIKTRGQQVTLSCSPISGHRSVSWYQQTPGQGLQFLFEYFSETQRNKGNFPGRFSGRQFSNSRSEMNVSTLELGDSALYLCASSLGDREETQYFGPGTRLLVL.

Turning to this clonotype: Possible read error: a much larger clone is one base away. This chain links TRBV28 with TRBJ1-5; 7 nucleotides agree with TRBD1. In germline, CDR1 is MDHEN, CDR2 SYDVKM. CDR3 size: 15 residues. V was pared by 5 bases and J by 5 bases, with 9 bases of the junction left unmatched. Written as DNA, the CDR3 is TGTGCCAGCAGTGCCAGGGGGACGGGCCATCAGCCCCAGCATTTT. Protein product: CASSARGTGHQPQHF.

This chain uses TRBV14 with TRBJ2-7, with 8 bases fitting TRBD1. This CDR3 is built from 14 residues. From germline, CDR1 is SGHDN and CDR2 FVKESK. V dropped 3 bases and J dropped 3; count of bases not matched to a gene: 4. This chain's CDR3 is CASSQDTGGYEQYF. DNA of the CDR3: TGTGCCAGCAGCCAGGATACAGGGGGCTACGAGCAGTACTTC.

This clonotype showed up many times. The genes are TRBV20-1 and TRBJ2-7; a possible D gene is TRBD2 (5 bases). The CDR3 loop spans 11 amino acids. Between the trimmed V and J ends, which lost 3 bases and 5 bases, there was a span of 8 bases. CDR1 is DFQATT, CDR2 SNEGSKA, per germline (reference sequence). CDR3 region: CSARAGHEQYF. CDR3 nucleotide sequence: TGCAGTGCTAGGGCGGGCCACGAGCAGTACTTC.

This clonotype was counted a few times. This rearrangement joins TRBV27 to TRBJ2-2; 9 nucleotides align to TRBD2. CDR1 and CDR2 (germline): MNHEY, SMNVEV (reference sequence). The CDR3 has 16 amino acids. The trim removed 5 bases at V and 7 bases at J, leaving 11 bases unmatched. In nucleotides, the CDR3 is TGTGCCAGCAGTCCGCCTTCGCGGGGGGGCAACGGGGAGCTGTTTTTT. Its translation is CASSPPSRGGNGELFF.

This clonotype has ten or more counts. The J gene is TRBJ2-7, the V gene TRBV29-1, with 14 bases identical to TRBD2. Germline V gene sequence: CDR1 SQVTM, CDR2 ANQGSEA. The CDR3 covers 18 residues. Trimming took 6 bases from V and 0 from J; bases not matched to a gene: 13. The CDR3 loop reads CSVAQWGLAGVRSYEQYF. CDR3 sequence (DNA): TGCAGCGTGGCCCAATGGGGACTAGCGGGAGTCCGCTCCTACGAGCAGTACTTC.

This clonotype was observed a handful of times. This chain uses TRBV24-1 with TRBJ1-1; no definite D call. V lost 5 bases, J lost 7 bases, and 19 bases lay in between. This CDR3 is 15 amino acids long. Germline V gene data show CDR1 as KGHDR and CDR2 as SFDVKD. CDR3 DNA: TGTGCCACCAGTGGTCGGGGAGGCGGGGTGGATGAAGCTTTCTTT. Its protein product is CATSGRGGGVDEAFF.

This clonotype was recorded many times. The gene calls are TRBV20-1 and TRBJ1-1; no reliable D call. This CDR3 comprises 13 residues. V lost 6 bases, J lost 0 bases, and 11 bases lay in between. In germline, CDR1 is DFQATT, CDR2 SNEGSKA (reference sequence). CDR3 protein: CSANELMNTEAFF. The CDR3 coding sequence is TGCAGTGCAAACGAGTTGATGAACACTGAAGCTTTCTTT.

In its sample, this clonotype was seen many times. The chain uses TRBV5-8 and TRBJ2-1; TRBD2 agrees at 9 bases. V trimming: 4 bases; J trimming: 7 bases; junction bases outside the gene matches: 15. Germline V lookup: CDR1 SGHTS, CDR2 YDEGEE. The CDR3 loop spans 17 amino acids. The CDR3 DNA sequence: TGTGCCAGCAGCCAAGGACTAGCGAGAGAACCGCAGAATGAGCAGTTCTTC. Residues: CASSQGLAREPQNEQFF.

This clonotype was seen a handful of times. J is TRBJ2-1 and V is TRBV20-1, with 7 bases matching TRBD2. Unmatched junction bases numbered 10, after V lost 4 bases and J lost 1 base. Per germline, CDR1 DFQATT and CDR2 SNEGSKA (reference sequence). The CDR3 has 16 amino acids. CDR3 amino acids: CSAIRVGGSSYNEQFF. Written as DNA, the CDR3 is TGCAGTGCTATCAGGGTGGGCGGGAGTTCCTACAATGAGCAGTTCTTC.

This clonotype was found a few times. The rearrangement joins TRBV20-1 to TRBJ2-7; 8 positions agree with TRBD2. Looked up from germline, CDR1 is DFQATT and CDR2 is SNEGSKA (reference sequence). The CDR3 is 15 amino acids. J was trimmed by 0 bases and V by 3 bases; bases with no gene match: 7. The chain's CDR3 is CSARGLGRGSYEQYF. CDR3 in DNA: TGCAGTGCTAGGGGACTAGGGCGGGGCTCCTACGAGCAGTACTTC.

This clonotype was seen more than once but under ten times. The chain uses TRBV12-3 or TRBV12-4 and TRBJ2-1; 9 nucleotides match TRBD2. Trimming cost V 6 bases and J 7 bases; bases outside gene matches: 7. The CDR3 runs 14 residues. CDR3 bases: TGTGCCAGCAGAGCTAGCGGGAATCTGAATGAGCAGTTCTTC. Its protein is CASRASGNLNEQFF.

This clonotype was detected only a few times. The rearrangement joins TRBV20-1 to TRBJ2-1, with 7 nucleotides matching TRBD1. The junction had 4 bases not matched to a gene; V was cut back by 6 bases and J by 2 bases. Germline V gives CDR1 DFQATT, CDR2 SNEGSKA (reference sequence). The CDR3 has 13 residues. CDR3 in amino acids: CSATQGAYNEQFF. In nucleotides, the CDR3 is TGCAGTGCAACCCAGGGGGCCTACAATGAGCAGTTCTTC.

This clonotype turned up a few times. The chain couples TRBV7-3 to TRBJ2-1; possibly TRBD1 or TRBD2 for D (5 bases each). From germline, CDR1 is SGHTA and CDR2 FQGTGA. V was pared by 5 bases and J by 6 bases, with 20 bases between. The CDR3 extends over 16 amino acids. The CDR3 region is CASSATGTMGINEQFF. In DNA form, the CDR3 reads TGTGCCAGCAGCGCGACCGGGACCATGGGGATCAATGAGCAGTTCTTC.